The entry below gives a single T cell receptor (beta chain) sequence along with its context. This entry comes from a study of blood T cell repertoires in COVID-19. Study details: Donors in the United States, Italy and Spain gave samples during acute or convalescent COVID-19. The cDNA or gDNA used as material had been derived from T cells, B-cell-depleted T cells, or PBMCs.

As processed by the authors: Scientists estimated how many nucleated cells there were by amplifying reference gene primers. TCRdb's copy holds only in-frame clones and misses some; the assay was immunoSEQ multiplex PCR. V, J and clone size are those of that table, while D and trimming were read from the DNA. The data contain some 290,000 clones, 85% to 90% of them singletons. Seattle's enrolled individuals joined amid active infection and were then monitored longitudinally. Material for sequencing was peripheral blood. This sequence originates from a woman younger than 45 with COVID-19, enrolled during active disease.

In DNA form, the CDR3 reads TGTGCCAGCAGTGCACAGGGGACAGGAGGCACTGAAGCTTTCTTT. Amino acids: CASSAQGTGGTEAFF. The chain joins TRBV27 to TRBJ1-1, with 8 bases identical to TRBD1. Germline-derived CDR1 and CDR2 are MNHEY and SMNVEV (reference sequence). Losses at the gene ends were 5 bases for V and 4 bases for J; bases not matched to a gene: 9. The CDR3 has 15 residues.